Below, 3 T cell receptor beta chains from the same sample are listed, as sequenced in a study of identical twins. TCRdb redid the calling of the 5' RACE reads with MiXCR, one entry per CDR3 protein. The sample holds more than 1.5 million distinct CDR3 sequences, around 29% seen once. The specimen sequenced was cord blood. Receptors were obtained from a newborn girl in good health.

This clonotype occurred many times. The chain carries TRBV4-2 and TRBJ2-5; 7 bases are shared with TRBD2. The CDR3 has 16 residues. The germline CDR1 and CDR2 sequences are LGHNA and YNFKEQ. The trim removed 2 bases at V and 0 bases at J, leaving 6 bases unmatched. CDR3 residues: CASSQLGLADQETQYF. CDR3 coding DNA: TGTGCCAGCAGCCAATTAGGGCTAGCGGACCAAGAGACCCAGTACTTC.

The rearrangement links TRBV18 to TRBJ2-5, with TRBD2 matching 8 bases. With the DNA end fitting TRBJ2-7 better, the J assignment may be wrong. Germline values: CDR1 KGHSH, CDR2 LQKENI. The CDR3 is 15 residues long. CDR3 in amino acids: CASSPSSGVEYEQYF. Here the CDR3 DNA reads TGTGCCAGCTCACCTAGTAGCGGGGTAGAATACGAGCAGTACTTC.

V is TRBV6-1 and J is TRBJ2-3; D is undetermined. Trimming took off 6 bases at V and 6 bases at J, with 16 bases between the two ends. The CDR3 consists of 14 residues. Per the germline V gene, CDR1 is MNHNS and CDR2 is SASEGT. The CDR3 sequence is CASRVSDRVDTQYF. The CDR3, as DNA: TGTGCCAGCAGGGTATCTGATCGGGTGGATACGCAGTATTTT.